The present T cell receptor (beta chain) was sequenced within a study of T cell changes during pregnancy in multiple sclerosis. This clone has only one observation. The repertoire was sequenced with immunoSEQ multiplex PCR; TCRdb's copy has only in-frame clones and lacks some. Of approximately 60,000 clones in the sample, approximately 90% are singletons; the top ten hold around 2.5%. The V gene end was trimmed by 3 bases and the J gene end by 2 bases; junction bases not matched to a gene: 5. Germline lookup yields CDR1 MNHEY and CDR2 SMNVEV (reference sequence). The CDR3 is 16 amino acids. The J gene is TRBJ2-1, the V gene TRBV27, with 9 positions matching TRBD2. The specimen comprised peripheral blood, sampled in the first trimester of pregnancy. The receptor's source is a female donor with multiple sclerosis, enrolled in a pregnancy study. DNA of the CDR3: TGTGCCAGCAGTTTCGCTAGCGGGAACCCCTACAATGAGCAGTTCTTC. This encodes CASSFASGNPYNEQFF.